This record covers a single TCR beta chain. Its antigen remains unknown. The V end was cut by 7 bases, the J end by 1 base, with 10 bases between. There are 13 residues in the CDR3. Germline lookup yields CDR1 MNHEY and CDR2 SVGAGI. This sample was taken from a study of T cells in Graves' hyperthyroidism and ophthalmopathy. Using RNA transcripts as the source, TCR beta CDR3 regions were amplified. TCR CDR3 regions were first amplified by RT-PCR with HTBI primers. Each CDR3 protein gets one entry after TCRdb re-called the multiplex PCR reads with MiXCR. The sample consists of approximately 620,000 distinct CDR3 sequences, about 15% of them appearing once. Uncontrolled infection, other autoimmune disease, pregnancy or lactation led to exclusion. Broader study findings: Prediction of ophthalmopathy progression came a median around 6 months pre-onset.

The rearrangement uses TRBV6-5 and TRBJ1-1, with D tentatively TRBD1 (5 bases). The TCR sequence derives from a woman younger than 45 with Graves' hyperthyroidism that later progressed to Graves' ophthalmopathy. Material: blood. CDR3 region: CASKYQGNTEAFF. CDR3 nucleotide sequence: TGTGCCAGCAAATATCAGGGGAACACTGAAGCTTTCTTT.